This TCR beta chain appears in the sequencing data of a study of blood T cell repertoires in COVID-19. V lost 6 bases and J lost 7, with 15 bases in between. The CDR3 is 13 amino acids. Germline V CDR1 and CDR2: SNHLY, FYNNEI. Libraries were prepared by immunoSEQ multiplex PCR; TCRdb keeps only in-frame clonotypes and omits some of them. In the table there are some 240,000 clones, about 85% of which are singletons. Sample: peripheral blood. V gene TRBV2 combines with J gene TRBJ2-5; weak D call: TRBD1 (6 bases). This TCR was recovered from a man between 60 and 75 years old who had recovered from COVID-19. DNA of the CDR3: TGTGCCAGCAGGGTAGACAGGTCGGGGACCCAGTACTTC. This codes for CASRVDRSGTQYF.